The sequence of this T cell receptor beta chain was determined in a study of beta chain features in type 1 diabetes. Study conclusions and caveats: Among type 1 diabetes patients, VDJ junctions had fewer insertions and more deletions. Highly expressing activated T cells could be over-counted with a cDNA template.

This clone was counted a few times. Its antigen is unknown. Germline assignment: CDR1 SGHRS and CDR2 YFSETQ. V lost 3 bases, J lost 4 bases, and 6 bases stayed unmatched. This CDR3 contains 14 residues. CD4+ naive, central memory, regulatory and stem cell-like memory cells were sorted via CD45RO/CCR7/CD25/CD127/CD95/CD27. Expressed TCRB transcripts were sequenced because the isolated RNA had all been reverse transcribed beforehand. Method: immunoSEQ multiplex PCR; TCRdb's copy keeps in-frame clones and lacks some. The sample has more than 300,000 clones, 7.5% to 9% seen once; the top ten hold around 0.45%.

V is TRBV5-1 and J is TRBJ2-5; 7 positions agree with TRBD1. Material for sequencing was central memory CD4+ T cells from blood. The sequence derives from a woman aged 18-35 years in good health. The DNA for the CDR3 is TGCGCCAGCAGCTCTTTACAGGGGAGAGAGACCCAGTACTTC. It translates to CASSSLQGRETQYF.